One sample yielded the 25 T cell receptor beta chains listed below, sequenced in a study of blood T cell repertoires in COVID-19. The repertoire was sequenced with immunoSEQ multiplex PCR; TCRdb's copy has only in-frame clones and lacks some. The sample lists 200,000 to 250,000 clones; less than 85% were seen once. The sequenced sample was PBMCs or T cells enriched from blood (not recorded which). The receptors shown here come from a man aged 60 to 75 who had recovered from COVID-19.

The chain carries TRBV19 and TRBJ1-1; no clear D. CDR1 is LNHDA, CDR2 SQIVND, per germline (reference sequence). The CDR3 runs to 14 residues. The ends were cut back, 5 bases at V and 3 bases at J, with 13 bases in the middle. Here the CDR3 DNA reads TGTGCCAGTAGTCTTCCCCGGGGAGACACTGAAGCTTTCTTT. This codes for CASSLPRGDTEAFF.

This clone showed up just once. The genes are TRBV5-6 and TRBJ1-4; D call uncertain. With 0 bases removed from V and 6 bases from J, the gap between germline ends came to 3 bases. The CDR3 covers 12 residues. Germline CDR1 is SGHDT and CDR2 is YYEEEE. CDR3 amino acids: CASSLVDEKLFF. The DNA of the CDR3 is TGTGCCAGCAGCTTGGTAGATGAAAAACTGTTTTTT.

The J gene is TRBJ2-2, the V gene TRBV19; D might be TRBD2 (5 bases). With 5 bases removed from V and 4 bases from J, the gap between germline ends came to 11 bases. From germline, CDR1 is LNHDA and CDR2 SQIVND (reference sequence). The CDR3 covers 14 residues. The CDR3 here is CASSEVAGTGELFF. DNA for the CDR3: TGTGCCAGTAGTGAGGTGGCGGGCACCGGGGAGCTGTTTTTT. Full variable domain (rest looked up from reference TRBV19 and TRBJ2-2): DGGITQSPKYLFRKEGQNVTLSCEQNLNHDAMYWYRQDPGQGLRLIYYSQIVNDFQKGDIAEGYSVSREKKESFPLTVTSAQKNPTAFYLCASSEVAGTGELFFGEGSRLTVL.

This sequence joins TRBV10-3 and TRBJ1-2; TRBD1 aligns across 9 bases. The ends lost 1 base at V and 6 bases at J; junction bases unmatched: 12. The CDR3 is 17 residues long. From germline, CDR1 is ENHRY and CDR2 SYGVKD. The CDR3: CAISEFPSTGGGNGYTF. The CDR3 coding sequence is TGTGCCATCAGTGAGTTTCCATCAACAGGGGGCGGAAATGGCTACACCTTC.

The chain employs TRBV4-3 and TRBJ2-7, with TRBD1 as a possible D gene (6 bases). V was trimmed by 0 bases and J by 7 bases, leaving 10 bases between them. CDR3 length equals 13 residues. Germline V gene data show CDR1 as LGHNA and CDR2 as YSLEER. This CDR3 reads CASSQDRGWEQYF. The CDR3 bases are TGCGCCAGCAGCCAAGATAGGGGGTGGGAGCAGTACTTC.

Ten or more counts support this clone. The CDR3, as DNA: TGTGCCAGCAGCGAGGCAACAGGGGATATCGGAAACACCATATATTTT. It translates to CASSEATGDIGNTIYF. The V and J genes are TRBV9 and TRBJ1-3; 7 nucleotides line up with TRBD1. Germline V gives CDR1 SGDLS, CDR2 YYNGEE. V gave up 3 bases and J gave up 4 bases; unmatched junction bases: 10. This CDR3 is 16 amino acids long.

V and J are TRBV7-9 and TRBJ1-1; D not resolved. CDR3 length equals 17 residues. The V and J ends lost 5 bases and 3 bases respectively, with 22 bases between them. CDR1 and CDR2 (germline): SEHNR, FQNEAQ (reference sequence). CDR3 loop: CASSPYSGSDRDTEAFF. CDR3 sequence (DNA): TGTGCCAGCAGCCCATATTCCGGGAGCGATAGGGACACTGAAGCTTTCTTT.

Written as DNA, the CDR3 is TGCGCCAGCAGCCAAGGACTCGCGGGGGCTAAGGTCGAGCAGTACTTC. Protein: CASSQGLAGAKVEQYF. This chain joins TRBV4-3 and TRBJ2-7; D is possibly TRBD2 (7 bases). Germline values: CDR1 LGHNA, CDR2 YSLEER. This CDR3 has 16 residues. V shed 1 base and J shed 6 bases, with 19 bases lying between them.

This chain joins TRBV28 and TRBJ2-4; 7 nucleotides line up with TRBD1. The germline CDR1 and CDR2 sequences are MDHEN and SYDVKM. The CDR3 is 12 amino acids. The V gene end was trimmed by 6 bases and the J gene end by 10 bases; junction bases not matched to a gene: 6. The CDR3 DNA follows: TGTGCCAGCAGACGACAGGGAACGATTCAGTACTTC. This codes for CASRRQGTIQYF.

The chain recombines TRBV19 with TRBJ2-1; 7 nucleotides line up with TRBD1. The CDR3 is 12 amino acids. CDR1 is LNHDA, CDR2 SQIVND, per germline (reference sequence). The V and J ends lost 7 bases and 8 bases, in that order; junction bases with no gene match: 5. CDR3: CASKDRRDEQFF. The CDR3 region has the DNA TGTGCCAGTAAGGACAGGCGGGATGAGCAGTTCTTC.

This clone appeared once. The V call is TRBV9, the J call TRBJ2-2; D gene ambiguous. Germline V gene data show CDR1 as SGDLS and CDR2 as YYNGEE. The CDR3 spans 14 residues. Trimming pared 0 bases from V and 6 bases from J, leaving 9 bases between. The CDR3 region is CASSVASPSGELFF. The CDR3 DNA follows: TGTGCCAGCAGCGTAGCGTCCCCTTCCGGGGAGCTGTTTTTT.

The chain links TRBV3-1 (or the pseudogene TRBV3-2) to TRBJ2-2; D might be TRBD2 (6 bases). CDR1 and CDR2 (germline): LGHDT, YNNKEL (reference sequence). The CDR3 loop spans 18 amino acids. The V and J ends lost 0 bases and 7 bases respectively, with 21 bases between them. The CDR3 reads CASSQEWGELAWIGELFF. The CDR3 bases are TGTGCCAGCAGCCAAGAGTGGGGAGAGCTAGCGTGGATCGGGGAGCTGTTTTTT.

The genes are TRBV12-5 and TRBJ2-3; 7 nucleotides match TRBD2. Germline CDR1 and CDR2: LGHNT and FRNRAP. J gave up 3 bases and V 0 bases, and 6 bases lay outside the gene matches. This CDR3 has 16 amino acids. CDR3 nucleotide sequence: TGTGCTAGTGGTTTGGTACGGGGGGTGTGGACAGATACGCAGTATTTT. Translating it yields CASGLVRGVWTDTQYF.

J is TRBJ2-7 and V is TRBV14, with 12 bases that match TRBD2. V lost 4 bases and J lost 7; bases outside the gene matches: 8. CDR3 length: 15 amino acids. CDR1 SGHDN and CDR2 FVKESK come from the germline V gene. CDR3 DNA: TGTGCCAGCAGCCCGGGACTAGCGGGTGGTATGGAGCAGTACTTC. It encodes CASSPGLAGGMEQYF.

The chain has TRBV27 and TRBJ2-1, with 12 bases matching TRBD1. The CDR3 runs 15 residues. The ends lost 6 bases at V and 9 bases at J; junction bases unmatched: 9. Germline V CDR1 and CDR2: MNHEY, SMNVEV (reference sequence). The CDR3 DNA follows: TGTGCCAGCAGCATCCGGGACAGGGGGCATCCTGAGCAGTTCTTC. Translating it yields CASSIRDRGHPEQFF.

The chain carries TRBV29-1 and TRBJ2-1; 7 bases are shared with TRBD1. Trimming removed 6 bases from V and 4 bases from J; junction bases left unmatched: 6. The CDR3 extends over 13 amino acids. The V gene's germline CDR1 is SQVTM and CDR2 ANQGSEA. Here the CDR3 DNA reads TGCAGCGTCGGGACAGACTCTTACAATGAGCAGTTCTTC. It translates to CSVGTDSYNEQFF.

The rearrangement links TRBV7-2 to TRBJ2-7; TRBD2 is a possible D gene (5 bases). This CDR3 has 15 amino acids. With 5 bases removed from V and 0 bases from J, the gap between germline ends came to 14 bases. Germline V gene sequence: CDR1 SGHTA, CDR2 FQGNSA. The CDR3 loop reads CASSPPGFPSYEQYF. The CDR3 DNA reads TGTGCCAGCAGCCCCCCGGGATTCCCCTCCTACGAGCAGTACTTC.

CDR3 loop: CASSTRPGGDSPLHF. The CDR3 DNA sequence: TGTGCCAGTAGTACCCGCCCAGGGGGCGATTCACCCCTCCACTTT. The J gene is TRBJ1-6, the V gene TRBV19; 8 bases are a match to TRBD1. With V trimmed by 4 bases and J by 8 bases, 7 bases remained unmatched. The germline V gene encodes CDR1 LNHDA and CDR2 SQIVND (reference sequence). The length of the CDR3 is 15 residues.

CDR3 sequence (DNA): TGTGCCAGTAGTAAACATCCGGGACAGGGAACCTCTGGAAACACCATATATTTT. Its translation: CASSKHPGQGTSGNTIYF. This chain links TRBV19 with TRBJ1-3; TRBD1 matches at 9 bases. With V trimmed by 4 bases and J by 0 bases, 10 bases remained unmatched. The CDR3 extends over 18 amino acids. The germline V gene has CDR1 LNHDA and CDR2 SQIVND (reference sequence).

This chain uses TRBV7-6 with TRBJ1-1, with 7 bases matching TRBD1. The trim removed 1 base at V and 0 bases at J, leaving 5 bases unmatched. The CDR3 extends over 16 amino acids. Looked up from germline, CDR1 is SGHVS and CDR2 is FNYEAQ. The CDR3 DNA reads as TGTGCCAGCAGCTTAGACACAGGGGACATGAACACTGAAGCTTTCTTT. Translating it yields CASSLDTGDMNTEAFF.

The CDR3 sequence is CAWSFGNEKLFF. The CDR3 DNA reads TGTGCCTGGAGTTTCGGTAATGAAAAACTGTTTTTT. The chain is built from TRBV30 and TRBJ1-4, with no clear D. The CDR3 totals 12 residues. CDR1 and CDR2 (germline): GTSNPN, SVGIG (reference sequence). V lost 2 bases, J lost 4 bases, and 5 bases lay in between. The variable domain in full, with the rest retrieved from reference TRBV30 and TRBJ1-4, is SQTIHQWPATLVQPVGSPLSLECTVEGTSNPNLYWYRQAAGRGLQLLFYSVGIGQISSEVPQNLSASRPQDRQFILSSKKLLLSDSGFYLCAWSFGNEKLFFGSGTQLSVL.

V gene TRBV27 combines with J gene TRBJ1-5, with 9 bases matching TRBD1. Germline CDR1 reads MNHEY; CDR2 reads SMNVEV (reference sequence). The CDR3 totals 16 residues. Trimming removed 0 bases from V and 6 bases from J; junction bases left unmatched: 6. For the CDR3, the DNA is TGTGCCAGCAGTTTATCACCGGACAGGGGCGGTCAGCCCCAGCATTTT. Amino acid sequence: CASSLSPDRGGQPQHF.

The chain links TRBV3-1 (or the pseudogene TRBV3-2) to TRBJ1-2, with D unclear. This CDR3 is built from 14 residues. V lost 1 base, J lost 4 bases, and 10 bases lay in between. Germline V gene lookup returns CDR1 LGHDT and CDR2 YNNKEL (reference sequence). CDR3 bases: TGTGCCAGCAGCCAAGTTACCGGGATCTATGGCTACACCTTC. This gives the protein CASSQVTGIYGYTF.

This clone has only one observation. The chain combines TRBV28 with TRBJ2-7; possibly TRBD2 for D (5 bases). Trimming took 2 bases from V and 3 from J, leaving 14 bases between them. The germline V gene encodes CDR1 MDHEN and CDR2 SYDVKM. The CDR3 consists of 15 residues. CDR3 DNA sequence: TGTGCCAGCAGTTTAATCGGTGAGGGTAGCTACGAGCAGTACTTC. It codes for CASSLIGEGSYEQYF.

This chain links TRBV19 with TRBJ1-4; possibly TRBD1 for D (5 bases). CDR3 length: 17 amino acids. V was pared by 3 bases and J by 8 bases, with 22 bases between. The germline V gene encodes CDR1 LNHDA and CDR2 SQIVND (reference sequence). CDR3 DNA sequence: TGTGCCAGTAGTATGTTTCAGGGTATGGCAGCGTACGAAAAACTGTTTTTT. Its protein product is CASSMFQGMAAYEKLFF.